The 22 T cell receptor beta chains below all came from one sample that was sequenced in a study of T cell repertoires in cytomegalovirus infection. What these receptors recognize is not known. TCRdb processed the reads anew with MiXCR; each CDR3 protein has one entry. There are roughly 860,000 distinct CDR3 sequences in the sample; approximately 32% occur only once, and 9.5% to 15% lies in the top ten. The sample here was cultured CD8+ T cells from PBMCs, taken from culture after CMV antigen stimulation. The receptor source for this set is a human donor in good health (CMV status not recorded). Some clones in this sample may be carry-over from other donors' samples.

This chain's CDR3 is CASSPWDIPTGELFF. In DNA, the CDR3 is TGTGCCAGTAGCCCCTGGGACATCCCCACCGGGGAGCTGTTTTTT. The rearrangement joins TRBV19 to TRBJ2-2, with D maybe TRBD1 (6 bases). The ends were cut back, 6 bases at V and 4 bases at J, with 15 bases in the middle. This CDR3 spans 15 amino acids. Germline values: CDR1 LNHDA, CDR2 SQIVND (reference sequence).

This clonotype was observed a few times. This chain joins TRBV29-1 and TRBJ2-7, with D unresolved. The CDR3 contains 11 residues. Germline CDR1 is SQVTM and CDR2 is ANQGSEA. Trimming shortened V by 0 bases and J by 3 bases, and 3 bases separated the two germline ends. The CDR3 DNA follows: TGCAGCGTTGAAGAGGGCTACGAGCAGTACTTC. Residues: CSVEEGYEQYF.

V usage is TRBV7-2 and J usage is TRBJ2-3, with D possibly being TRBD1 (5 bases). The CDR3 runs to 14 residues. The ends were cut back, 4 bases at V and 1 base at J, with 9 bases in the middle. The germline gives CDR1 SGHTA, CDR2 FQGNSA. The CDR3 spells CASSWGVGTDTQYF. CDR3 nucleotide sequence: TGTGCCAGCAGCTGGGGCGTCGGCACAGATACGCAGTATTTT.

This clonotype was seen more than once but under ten times. The chain combines TRBV20-1 with TRBJ1-2; TRBD1 matches 7 bases. The length of the CDR3 is 15 residues. The trim removed 0 bases at V and 4 bases at J, leaving 8 bases unmatched. Per the germline V gene, CDR1 is DFQATT and CDR2 is SNEGSKA (reference sequence). CDR3 bases: TGCAGTGCTAGAGATGTCCAGGGGGTGGGCTATGGCTACACCTTC. It translates to CSARDVQGVGYGYTF.

The table lists this clonotype with a few counts. V usage is TRBV4-1 and J usage is TRBJ2-2; tentatively, D is TRBD2 (6 bases). CDR1 and CDR2 from the germline V gene are MGHRA and YSYEKL. CDR3 length: 16 amino acids. The ends were cut back, 1 base at V and 4 bases at J, with 13 bases in the middle. The CDR3 region has the DNA TGCGCCAGCAGCCAAGCTCGCGGGGCGTCCACCGGGGAGCTGTTTTTT. This gives the protein CASSQARGASTGELFF.

In its sample, this clonotype was seen a few times. The chain has TRBV6-1 and TRBJ2-2, with 8 bases that match TRBD1. The CDR3 is made up of 15 amino acids. Germline CDR1 and CDR2: MNHNS and SASEGT. V lost 8 bases and J lost 1; bases outside the gene matches: 6. CDR3 residues: CASPFGQGNTGELFF. The DNA of the CDR3 is TGTGCCAGCCCCTTCGGACAGGGGAACACCGGGGAGCTGTTTTTT.

This clonotype was seen a handful of times. The chain joins TRBV6-5 to TRBJ1-2, with a weak D call TRBD1 (6 bases). Germline CDR1 and CDR2: MNHEY and SVGAGI. V was cut by 1 base and J by 4 bases, with 10 bases left in between. The CDR3 is made up of 14 amino acids. The CDR3 sequence is CASSYFKGVYGYTF. The DNA of the CDR3 is TGTGCCAGCAGTTACTTTAAGGGGGTCTATGGCTACACCTTC.

The sample holds many counts of this clonotype. The CDR3 sequence is CASSSTFRGNAEAFF. The CDR3 DNA follows: TGTGCCAGCAGTTCCACTTTCAGGGGAAACGCTGAAGCTTTCTTT. The J gene is TRBJ1-1, the V gene TRBV6-5; possible D gene TRBD1, 6 bases. Germline values: CDR1 MNHEY, CDR2 SVGAGI. Trimming shortened V by 4 bases and J by 6 bases, and 18 bases separated the two germline ends. The CDR3 is 15 residues long.

This chain joins TRBV12-3 or TRBV12-4 and TRBJ1-2; the D is unclear. The CDR3 extends over 11 amino acids. The V end was cut by 3 bases, the J end by 6 bases, with 5 bases between. Here the CDR3 reads CASSLSNGYTF. The CDR3 coding sequence is TGTGCCAGCAGTTTGAGTAATGGCTACACCTTC.

This clonotype was detected only a few times. The CDR3 region has the DNA TGTGCCAGCAGTTCCGGGGGGGGCCTTCCCTACGAGCAGTACTTC. Protein product: CASSSGGGLPYEQYF. V gene TRBV27 combines with J gene TRBJ2-7; 8 nucleotides align to TRBD2. This CDR3 has 15 residues. Germline CDR1 and CDR2: MNHEY and SMNVEV (reference sequence). V lost 4 bases to trimming and J lost 2 bases; unmatched junction nucleotides: 7.

This clonotype was seen a handful of times. The chain links TRBV6-6 to TRBJ1-4, with a tentative D call TRBD1 (5 bases). This CDR3 has 16 amino acids. With 10 bases removed from V and 0 bases from J, the gap between germline ends came to 18 bases. Germline values: CDR1 MNHNY, CDR2 SVGAGI (reference sequence). The CDR3 loop reads CATKPQRGATNEKLFF. The CDR3 nucleotides are TGTGCCACCAAACCCCAGCGGGGGGCAACTAATGAAAAACTGTTTTTT.

Regarding this clonotype: Germline is not matched at one junction end, which may reflect a read error. This rearrangement joins TRBV7-4 to TRBJ2-1, with D possibly TRBD2 on 6 matching bases. The germline V gene has CDR1 SGHVT and CDR2 SQSDAQ. This CDR3 is built from 15 residues. The CDR3: CTSSFSGSSYNEQFF. The CDR3 nucleotides read TGTACCAGCAGCTTTAGCGGAAGCTCCTACAATGAGCAGTTCTTC.

The V and J genes are TRBV4-1 and TRBJ2-1, with 7 positions matching TRBD1. Germline V lookup: CDR1 MGHRA, CDR2 YSYEKL. The CDR3 covers 16 residues. Trimming removed 7 bases from V and 3 bases from J; junction bases left unmatched: 12. The CDR3 sequence is CASTLKGTESYNEQFF. CDR3 nucleotides: TGCGCCAGCACCCTCAAGGGGACAGAAAGCTACAATGAGCAGTTCTTC.

The chain couples TRBV19 to TRBJ1-2; 9 nucleotides align to TRBD1. Germline V gene data show CDR1 as LNHDA and CDR2 as SQIVND (reference sequence). The V segment lost 3 bases and the J segment 3 bases; nucleotides outside the gene matches: 2. This CDR3 is 14 amino acids long. CDR3 region: CASSIGQGYYGYTF. CDR3 in DNA: TGTGCCAGTAGTATCGGACAGGGGTACTATGGCTACACCTTC. Full variable domain (rest looked up from reference TRBV19 and TRBJ1-2): DGGITQSPKYLFRKEGQNVTLSCEQNLNHDAMYWYRQDPGQGLRLIYYSQIVNDFQKGDIAEGYSVSREKKESFPLTVTSAQKNPTAFYLCASSIGQGYYGYTFGSGTRLTVV.

This clonotype was seen only a few times. V gene TRBV27 combines with J gene TRBJ2-5, with 10 positions matching TRBD2. The CDR3 totals 15 residues. Unmatched junction bases numbered 8, after V lost 5 bases and J lost 5 bases. CDR1 is MNHEY, CDR2 SMNVEV, per germline (reference sequence). CDR3 coding DNA: TGTGCCAGCAGTCAGCGGGGGGGCAGAGGGGAGACCCAGTACTTC. Protein sequence: CASSQRGGRGETQYF.

The gene calls are TRBV27 and TRBJ1-6; no definite D call. The V end lost 8 bases, the J end lost 10 bases, and 9 bases lay between the germline ends. The germline V gene encodes CDR1 MNHEY and CDR2 SMNVEV (reference sequence). The CDR3 is 11 residues long. In DNA, the CDR3 is TGTGCCAGCGGTCCTTTCTCACCCCTCCACTTT. Translated, it gives CASGPFSPLHF.

The chain is built from TRBV3-1 and TRBJ2-1; D gene ambiguous. Trimming cost V 0 bases and J 6 bases, with 9 bases left between them. The CDR3 has 14 residues. CDR1 and CDR2 (germline): LGHDT, YNNKEL (reference sequence). The CDR3 DNA reads as TGTGCCAGCAGCCAAGAGGCCTTTCCCAATGAGCAGTTCTTC. Residues: CASSQEAFPNEQFF.

The rearrangement uses TRBV5-5 and TRBJ2-2, with D tentatively TRBD2 (6 bases). The CDR3 spans 15 residues. CDR1 is SGHKS and CDR2 is YYEKEE in the germline V gene (reference sequence). Trimming shortened V by 2 bases and J by 3 bases, and 11 bases separated the two germline ends. The CDR3 protein is CASSFGGADTGELFF. The CDR3 region has the DNA TGTGCCAGCAGCTTTGGAGGGGCGGACACCGGGGAGCTGTTTTTT. The complete variable domain, with remaining parts taken from reference TRBV5-5 and TRBJ2-2, reads DAGVTQSPTHLIKTRGQQVTLRCSPISGHKSVSWYQQVLGQGPQFIFQYYEKEERGRGNFPDRFSARQFPNYSSELNVNALLLGDSALYLCASSFGGADTGELFFGEGSRLTVL.

This clonotype was counted at least ten times. V gene TRBV7-6 combines with J gene TRBJ2-2, with D perhaps assigned TRBD1 or TRBD2 (5 bases each). V was clipped by 5 bases and J by 5 bases, with 18 bases between them. Germline CDR1 SGHVS, CDR2 FNYEAQ. This CDR3 is built from 16 residues. The CDR3 region is CASSDFRDRGTGELFF. CDR3 DNA: TGTGCCAGCAGCGATTTCCGGGACCGCGGTACCGGGGAGCTGTTTTTT.

Remarks on this clonotype: Being one base from a much bigger clone, this may be a read error. The chain has TRBV25-1 and TRBJ2-7, with D perhaps TRBD1 (6 bases). The CDR3 covers 12 residues. The germline V gene has CDR1 MGHDK and CDR2 SYGVNS. Trimming left V 6 bases short and J 5 bases short, with 11 bases between. The CDR3 sequence: CASSPGVHEQYF. DNA of the CDR3: TGTGCCAGCAGCCCAGGGGTCCACGAGCAGTACTTC.

V gene TRBV2 combines with J gene TRBJ2-3; D is possibly TRBD2 (6 bases). V dropped 10 bases and J dropped 0 bases, with 14 bases sitting between them. The CDR3 is 14 residues long. CDR1 and CDR2 (germline): SNHLY, FYNNEI. CDR3 sequence (DNA): TGTGCCAACAGGCCGGGAGTTAGCACAGATACGCAGTATTTT. It yields the protein CANRPGVSTDTQYF.

This chain uses TRBV3-1 with TRBJ1-1; 10 bases match TRBD1. CDR3 length equals 15 residues. Unmatched junction bases numbered 7, after V lost 4 bases and J lost 5 bases. Germline V gives CDR1 LGHDT, CDR2 YNNKEL (reference sequence). CDR3 residues: CASSPSGTGETEAFF. The CDR3 region has the DNA TGTGCCAGCAGCCCCTCCGGGACAGGGGAGACTGAAGCTTTCTTT.